This T cell receptor (delta chain) appears in the sequencing data of a study of Vδ1+ human thymocytes. Study-level results: Approximately 20% of thymic delta-chain sequences were Vdelta2, with few Vdelta3, unlike blood Vdelta1+ controls. Bulk data may be misread because of unexpected Vdelta2 sequences. In the thymus, TRG and TRD repertoires looked highly polyclonal with Gaussian CDR3 lengths.

The CDR3 is 23 residues long. From germline, CDR1 is TSWWSYY and CDR2 QGS. J was trimmed by 0 bases and V by 5 bases; bases with no gene match: 30. The template was reverse-transcribed extracted RNA. The CDR3 regions were amplified by multiplex PCR from V-gene primers to a constant-region primer. TCRdb re-called clones from the multiplex PCR reads via CATT. The sample records some 54,000 delta-chain clones, more than 15% being singletons. This clone was seen a handful of times. Its antigen is still unknown. The sorted cells were CD3+ Vdelta1+ Vdelta2- thymocytes from alphabeta-depleted thymus. The chain uses TRDV1 and TRDJ1; 7 bases fit TRDD3. The TCR was taken from a boy younger than two who had congenital heart surgery. The sequenced sample was Vdelta1+ gamma-delta thymocytes from the thymus. This sample's subset: FACS-sorted CD3+ TCRalphabeta- TCRVdelta1+ TCRVdelta2- thymocytes. CDR3 DNA sequence: TGTGCTCTTGGGAATACGGAGGTTCCACGACTGGGGCCCCGGGAAGGGTACACCGATAAACTCATCTTT. Protein: CALGNTEVPRLGPREGYTDKLIF.